This is a list of T cell receptor beta chains from one sample in a study of Ad26.COV2.S vaccination and SARS-CoV-2 variants. Profiling relied on immunoSEQ multiplex PCR, and the TCRdb table lists in-frame clones only, not all of them. This table holds over 130,000 clones, roughly 89% found once. This specimen consisted of peripheral blood, obtained after recovery from COVID-19. These receptors were obtained from a human donor who had recovered from COVID-19. The CDR3 runs from the conserved cysteine through the conserved F or W. Fields, in order: J gene, clone size, V gene, D gene, CDR3 DNA, CDR3 protein. D genes are given only for firm matches. Only some rows state a clone size, as once, few, many or a class for expanded clones.

>TRBJ1-2|-|TRBV4-3|-
TGCGCCAGCAGCCAAGGGGCCGGACTAACCTATGGCTACACCTTC
CASSQGAGLTYGYTF
>TRBJ1-2|-|TRBV30|-
TGTGCCTGGAGTGTAGCCGGGAGGGACGGCTACACCTTC
CAWSVAGRDGYTF
>TRBJ1-1|few|TRBV2|-
TGTGCCATTAGAGGGAACACTGAAGCTTTCTTT
CAIRGNTEAFF
>TRBJ2-7|-|TRBV4-1|-
TGCGCCAGCAGCCAAGCCGGGGGGCCTTACGAGCAGTACTTC
CASSQAGGPYEQYF
>TRBJ2-3|-|TRBV3-1/TRBV3-2|TRBD2
TGTGCCAGCAGCCAAGATCTCTTGGGACTAGCGGGGGGCTGGGCAGATACGCAGTATTTT
CASSQDLLGLAGGWADTQYF
>TRBJ1-2|-|TRBV4-3|-
TGCGCCAGCAGCCAAGTCGGGGACTTCTATGGCTACACCTTC
CASSQVGDFYGYTF
>TRBJ1-5|-|TRBV5-3|TRBD1
TGTGCCAGAAGGACAGGACAGGGAGAGGGTGGGCCCCAGCATTTT
CARRTGQGEGGPQHF
>TRBJ2-3|-|TRBV7-9|TRBD2
TGTGCCAGCAGCTCCGGGGGGGGCCTAGATACGCAGTATTTT
CASSSGGGLDTQYF
>TRBJ2-7|-|TRBV7-2|-
TGTGCCAGCAGCTTAAGGGGTGGGGGGCGGGAGCAGTACTTC
CASSLRGGGREQYF
>TRBJ2-3|-|TRBV28|-
TGTGCCAGCAGTCTCAGACGTCAGTACGGAGATACGCAGTATTTT
CASSLRRQYGDTQYF
>TRBJ2-7|-|TRBV25-1|-
TGTGCCAGCAGTGGTCAGGTCCACGAGCAGTACTTC
CASSGQVHEQYF
>TRBJ1-1|once|TRBV10-3|TRBD1
TGTGCCATCAAAGACCGGGACAGCCCGAACACTGAAGCTTTCTTT
CAIKDRDSPNTEAFF
>TRBJ2-1|-|TRBV10-3|-
TGTGCCATCAGTCTCTTGAGTAGCTCCTACAATGAGCAGTTCTTC
CAISLLSSSYNEQFF
>TRBJ1-2|-|TRBV27|-
TGTGCCAGCAGTTTAACCAGGGGCTATGGCTACACCTTC
CASSLTRGYGYTF
>TRBJ2-1|-|TRBV12-5|TRBD2
TGTGCTAGTGGCTCGACCGGGACTAGCGCTGGTGAGCAGTTCTTC
CASGSTGTSAGEQFF
>TRBJ1-2|-|TRBV7-9|TRBD1
TGTGCCAGCAGCCAAGGACAGGGCGCTGGCTACACCTTC
CASSQGQGAGYTF
>TRBJ2-3|-|TRBV7-2|-
TGTGCCAGCAGCTTAGTAGCGGCTAGCACAGATACGCAGTATTTT
CASSLVAASTDTQYF
>TRBJ1-1|few|TRBV6-1|-
TGTGCCAGCAGTGAAGGTGAAGCTTTCTTT
CASSEGEAFF
>TRBJ2-1|-|TRBV6-5|TRBD1
TGTGCCAGCAGTTCCTGGACAGGGAATGAGCAGTTCTTC
CASSSWTGNEQFF
>TRBJ1-2|-|TRBV6-1|TRBD1
TGTGCCAGCAACATACAGGGGTCTGGCTACACCTTC
CASNIQGSGYTF
>TRBJ1-1|-|TRBV4-3|-
TGCGCCAGCAGCCAAGATGCGTGGGACCCCACTGAAGCTTTCTTT
CASSQDAWDPTEAFF
>TRBJ2-3|-|TRBV6-6|-
TGTGCCAGCACGGGCGGCGGTGATACGCAGTATTTT
CASTGGGDTQYF
>TRBJ1-1|-|TRBV19|TRBD1
TGTGCCAGTAGTATCCGGACAGGTCCCATGAACACTGAAGCTTTCTTT
CASSIRTGPMNTEAFF
>TRBJ1-4|-|TRBV2|-
TGTGCCAGCAGTACTGGGACACCCTATGAAAAACTGTTTTTT
CASSTGTPYEKLFF
>TRBJ2-5|-|TRBV7-2|TRBD2
TGTGCCAGCAGTGTAGCGGGGGGGTTGATACTCCAGTACTTC
CASSVAGGLILQYF
>TRBJ1-2|-|TRBV4-3|TRBD1
TGCGCCAGCAGCCAAGACAGGGGGTCTGGCTACACCTTC
CASSQDRGSGYTF
>TRBJ2-6|-|TRBV7-9|-
TGTGCCAGCAGCTCCAGGGACTCTGGGGCCAACGTCCTGACTTTC
CASSSRDSGANVLTF
>TRBJ2-5|-|TRBV11-2|-
TGTGCCAGCAGCTTATCCGGGGAGACCCAGTACTTC
CASSLSGETQYF
>TRBJ2-2|-|TRBV7-9|TRBD1
TGTGCCAGCAGTTTCCCGACAGGGAAGACCGGGGAGCTGTTTTTT
CASSFPTGKTGELFF
>TRBJ1-1|-|TRBV7-2|TRBD1
TGTGCCAGCAGCTTCCGGGACAGGTCGAACACTGAAGCTTTCTTT
CASSFRDRSNTEAFF
>TRBJ2-5|-|TRBV6-5|TRBD1
TGTGCCAGCAGTCCTCACAGGGGGCGAGAGACCCAGTACTTC
CASSPHRGRETQYF
>TRBJ2-1|-|TRBV19|TRBD2
TGTGCCAGTAATGGAGCGGGGGCCAATGAGCAGTTCTTC
CASNGAGANEQFF
>TRBJ2-7|-|TRBV5-1|-
TGCGCCAGCAGCTACAGGAGGACCGATAACGACGAGCAGTACTTC
CASSYRRTDNDEQYF
>TRBJ1-5|-|TRBV27|-
TGTGCCAGCAGTTTATCATTCAGTAGCAATCAGCCCCAGCATTTT
CASSLSFSSNQPQHF
>TRBJ2-5|-|TRBV2|-
TGTGCCAGCAAGGGGGGGAACCAAGAGACCCAGTACTTC
CASKGGNQETQYF
>TRBJ1-2|-|TRBV28|-
TGTGCCAGCAGTTTAGGGGTAGGGGGCTACACCTTC
CASSLGVGGYTF